Listed below are T cell receptor beta chains from one sample, sequenced in a study of CD8+ T cells in alopecia areata. Here immunoSEQ multiplex PCR was the method, and the copy in TCRdb shows in-frame clones only, minus some. The sample holds 130,000 or so clones; around 86% are singletons and the top ten take roughly 13%. The input for sequencing was CD8+ T cells sorted from blood, taken at week 4, from a patient treated with tofacitinib. The origin of the receptors is a human donor with alopecia areata. CDR3s include the opening cysteine and the closing phenylalanine or tryptophan. D genes are given only for firm matches. Not all rows give a size; the values are once, few, many and, for expanded clones, a class.

clone_size j_call d_call v_call cdr3_aa cdr3_nt
NA TRBJ2-2 NA TRBV6-5 CATSGAWAGELFF TGTGCCACCTCCGGAGCGTGGGCCGGGGAGCTGTTTTTT
NA TRBJ1-6 TRBD1 TRBV6-5 CASSLTGEPLHF TGTGCCAGCAGCCTAACAGGGGAACCCCTCCACTTT
NA TRBJ2-1 TRBD2 TRBV9 CASSGTSGWDEQFF TGTGCCAGCAGCGGGACTAGCGGGTGGGATGAGCAGTTCTTC
few TRBJ2-2 NA TRBV21-1 CASSKARLAGTTGELFF TGTGCCAGCAGCAAAGCGAGGCTAGCGGGAACTACCGGGGAGCTGTTTTTT
NA TRBJ2-7 TRBD2 TRBV2 CASSEFPTSGAEYEQYF TGTGCCAGCAGTGAATTCCCGACTAGCGGGGCAGAGTACGAGCAGTACTTC
once TRBJ2-1 TRBD1 TRBV6-5 CASSYSGGPYNEQFF TGTGCCAGCAGTTACTCAGGGGGCCCCTACAATGAGCAGTTCTTC
NA TRBJ2-5 TRBD1 TRBV6-5 CASSYSQGQETQYF TGTGCCAGCAGTTACTCACAGGGGCAAGAGACCCAGTACTTC
NA TRBJ2-1 TRBD1 TRBV6-6 CASSSTGGRNEQFF TGTGCCAGCAGTTCAACAGGGGGCCGAAATGAGCAGTTCTTC
NA TRBJ2-1 TRBD2 TRBV29-1 CSVEGLAGKTDNEQFF TGCAGCGTTGAGGGACTAGCGGGGAAAACAGACAATGAGCAGTTCTTC
NA TRBJ2-1 TRBD1 TRBV2 CASSETGGNEQFF TGTGCCAGCAGCGAGACAGGGGGCAATGAGCAGTTCTTC
few TRBJ2-7 NA TRBV29-1 CSATRTDSYEQYF TGCAGCGCTACCCGGACAGATTCCTACGAGCAGTACTTC
few TRBJ2-1 NA TRBV28 CASSPVSEQFF TGTGCCAGCAGCCCGGTGAGTGAGCAGTTCTTC
NA TRBJ2-2 NA TRBV14 CASSQMGPGGTGELFF TGTGCCAGCAGCCAAATGGGACCGGGCGGGACCGGGGAGCTGTTTTTT
NA TRBJ1-5 NA TRBV6-1 CASSEGRSPGNQPQHF TGTGCCAGCAGTGAGGGACGGTCGCCCGGAAATCAGCCCCAGCATTTT
NA TRBJ1-2 NA TRBV6-5 CASSYLQNYGYTF TGTGCCAGCAGTTACCTACAGAACTATGGCTACACCTTC
NA TRBJ1-2 TRBD1 TRBV7-9 CASSLAQGWYGYTF TGTGCCAGCAGCTTAGCACAGGGGTGGTATGGCTACACCTTC
NA TRBJ1-6 TRBD1 TRBV5-6 CASSLVTGSSPLHF TGTGCCAGCAGCTTGGTGACAGGGAGTTCACCCCTCCACTTT
NA TRBJ1-2 NA TRBV27 CASSLYPWTEQGGNGYTF TGTGCCAGCAGTTTATACCCCTGGACTGAGCAAGGAGGGAATGGCTACACCTTC
NA TRBJ2-2 NA TRBV25-1 CASRTATGELFF TGTGCCAGCAGGACAGCCACCGGGGAGCTGTTTTTT
NA TRBJ2-5 NA TRBV6-5 CASSEYRGGQGQYF TGTGCCAGCAGCGAATACCGAGGGGGGCAGGGCCAGTACTTC
NA TRBJ2-3 NA TRBV2 CASFRKGTDTQCF TGTGCCAGCTTTCGTAAAGGCACAGATACGCAGTGTTTT
NA TRBJ2-5 TRBD2 TRBV5-4 CASSLRGGTSGTETQYF TGTGCCAGCAGCCTGAGGGGCGGGACTAGCGGGACAGAGACCCAGTACTTC
few TRBJ2-7 TRBD1 TRBV6-5 CASEGGDYEQYF TGTGCCAGCGAAGGGGGCGACTACGAGCAGTACTTC